This TCR beta chain was identified in a study of CD8+ T cells in alopecia areata. Study-level findings and limits: Lesional scalp, especially alopecia totalis/universalis, showed higher clonality than normal scalp. Scalp clonality and expanded CD8+ clones among the top 100 fell significantly with tofacitinib.

Trimming shortened V by 2 bases and J by 3 bases, and 6 bases separated the two germline ends. Germline assignment: CDR1 SGHRS and CDR2 YFSETQ. This CDR3 spans 13 amino acids. A note on this clone: Its matching antigen is unknown.

The authors extracted RNA and reverse transcribed it into cDNA as the sequencing template. Produced via immunoSEQ multiplex PCR; TCRdb's table is partial and in-frame only. This table has approximately 110,000 clones, around three fifths appearing once. Treatment defined: oral pan-JAK inhibitor, 5-10 mg twice daily. V usage is TRBV5-1 and J usage is TRBJ1-5; D not resolved. The specimen comprised CD8+ T cells sorted from blood, sampled at week 24, from a patient treated with tofacitinib. The sequence came from a human donor with alopecia areata. CDR3 sequence reads: CASSLGTNQPQHF. In DNA form, the CDR3 reads TGCGCCAGCAGCTTAGGCACCAATCAGCCCCAGCATTTT.